The 10 T cell receptor beta chains in this list originate from one sample, sequenced in a study of T cell changes during pregnancy in multiple sclerosis (dated by TCRdb to between 2017 and 2020). The library was obtained by the immunoSEQ multiplex PCR assay. TCRdb re-hosts the immuneACCESS table, in-frame sequences only. Its copies lack some clones; in the studies checked, an unresolved V gene accounts for under half of them, and the cause for the rest is not known. The sample records around 50,000 clones, roughly 89% of which are singletons. The ten largest make up about 5% of the sample. The sample comprised peripheral blood from another person, used as feeder cells. All receptors derive from a human donor whose cells served as feeder cells for cultures in a pregnancy study.

The DNA of the CDR3 is TGTGCCAGCAGCCAAGGACACGATGGTTCACCCCTCCACTTT. Its protein product is CASSQGHDGSPLHF. The chain is built from TRBV7-3 and TRBJ1-6, with D possibly matching TRBD1 (5 bases). The V end was cut by 5 bases, the J end by 9 bases, with 14 bases between. CDR1 is SGHTA, CDR2 FQGTGA, per germline. This CDR3 is built from 14 residues. The entire variable domain, with the rest obtained from reference TRBV7-3 and TRBJ1-6, is as follows: GAGVSQTPSNKVTEKGKYVELRCDPISGHTALYWYRQSLGQGPEFLIYFQGTGAADDSGLPNDRFFAVRPEGSVSTLKIQRTERGDSAVYLCASSQGHDGSPLHFGNGTRLTVT.

The rearrangement links TRBV4-1 to TRBJ2-7, with D maybe TRBD2 (6 bases). The CDR3 runs to 16 residues. In germline, CDR1 is MGHRA, CDR2 YSYEKL. V was shortened by 4 bases and J by 0 bases, with 16 bases between the two germline ends. The CDR3, as DNA: TGCGCCAGCAGCCCTCAGGTAGCGGTCGACTCCTACGAGCAGTACTTC. It codes for CASSPQVAVDSYEQYF.

This clone was recorded a few times. This chain connects TRBV20-1 to TRBJ1-4; D is ambiguous. V lost 3 bases and J 5 bases, leaving 4 bases between the germline ends. This CDR3 is built from 11 residues. Germline-derived CDR1 and CDR2 are DFQATT and SNEGSKA (reference sequence). In DNA, the CDR3 is TGCAGTGCTAGCAAGAATGAAAAACTGTTTTTT. Translated: CSASKNEKLFF.

The chain couples TRBV7-9 to TRBJ2-2, with D possibly being TRBD2 (5 bases). This CDR3 spans 16 amino acids. Germline CDR1 SEHNR, CDR2 FQNEAQ (reference sequence). With 3 bases removed from V and 2 bases from J, the gap between germline ends came to 13 bases. The chain's CDR3 is CASSFAEAANTGELFF. The CDR3 DNA reads TGTGCCAGCAGCTTCGCGGAGGCCGCAAACACCGGGGAGCTGTTTTTT.

The chain links TRBV7-8 to TRBJ2-3; no definite D call. CDR3 length: 15 residues. The V gene lost 5 bases and the J gene lost 4 bases, with 16 bases spanning the gap. The V gene's germline CDR1 is SGHVS and CDR2 FQNEAQ. CDR3: CASSPQTAVADTQYF. CDR3 bases: TGTGCCAGCAGCCCTCAGACGGCCGTCGCAGATACGCAGTATTTT.

The chain has TRBV5-1 and TRBJ1-4; TRBD1 might be the D (5 bases). V was shortened by 3 bases and J by 12 bases, with 18 bases between the two germline ends. From germline, CDR1 is SGHRS and CDR2 YFSETQ. The CDR3 consists of 14 residues. This chain's CDR3 is CASSSGDGRGELFF. CDR3 DNA sequence: TGCGCCAGCAGCTCCGGGGACGGGCGAGGGGAACTGTTTTTT. Combining the CDR3 with reference TRBV5-1 and TRBJ1-4 gives the whole variable domain KAGVTQTPRYLIKTRGQQVTLSCSPISGHRSVSWYQQTPGQGLQFLFEYFSETQRNKGNFPGRFSGRQFSNSRSEMNVSTLELGDSALYLCASSSGDGRGELFFGSGTQLSVL.

V usage is TRBV19 and J usage is TRBJ2-3, with TRBD1 matching 11 bases. CDR3 length equals 15 residues. In germline, CDR1 is LNHDA, CDR2 SQIVND (reference sequence). V lost 4 bases and J lost 4; bases outside the gene matches: 4. CDR3: CASSTSGQGADTQYF. The CDR3 nucleotides read TGTGCCAGTAGTACATCGGGACAGGGGGCAGATACGCAGTATTTT.

This sequence joins TRBV6-5 and TRBJ1-2; D ambiguous. The CDR3 loop spans 13 amino acids. The V end was cut by 0 bases, the J end by 8 bases, with 10 bases between. CDR1 is MNHEY and CDR2 is SVGAGI in the germline V gene. The CDR3 sequence is CASSYSRQQGYTF. Here the CDR3 DNA reads TGTGCCAGCAGTTACTCTAGGCAGCAGGGCTACACCTTC.

The genes are TRBV27 and TRBJ2-5; 15 bases align to TRBD2. In germline, CDR1 is MNHEY, CDR2 SMNVEV (reference sequence). The ends lost 8 bases at V and 4 bases at J; junction bases unmatched: 5. This CDR3 region has 15 residues. The CDR3 nucleotides read TGTGCCAGCGGACTAGCGGGGGGGGTGGGAGAGACCCAGTACTTC. It encodes CASGLAGGVGETQYF.

The chain couples TRBV30 to TRBJ1-2; D remains unclear. V lost 4 bases, J lost 7 bases, and 13 bases lay in between. The length of the CDR3 is 12 residues. Germline V gives CDR1 GTSNPN, CDR2 SVGIG (reference sequence). This chain's CDR3 is CAWTNPGLGYTF. For the CDR3, the DNA is TGTGCCTGGACCAACCCGGGCCTTGGCTACACCTTC.